This T cell receptor beta chain was sequenced for a study of OX40 agonist ivuxolimab in advanced cancers. Across the whole study: Every patient in dose escalation had hepatocellular carcinoma, melanoma, renal cell or head and neck cancer. One patient with hepatocellular carcinoma and two with cutaneous melanoma, three in all, had partial responses.

Study-wide results and caveats: Clonal expansion in partial responders at 0.1-3.0 mg/kg ranked among the lowest. The study observed clonal expansion of CD4+ and CD8+ blood T cells by week 6 at 0.1 to 3.0 mg/kg.

The germline V gene encodes CDR1 MNHNY and CDR2 SVGAGI (reference sequence). The CDR3 spans 15 residues. The ends lost 6 bases at V and 2 bases at J; junction bases unmatched: 9. As regards this clone: Its antigen is undetermined.

Sequencing was performed with immunoSEQ multiplex PCR; in TCRdb, only in-frame clones are kept and a portion is missing. This table holds under 85,000 clones, about 90% found once. The gene calls are TRBV6-6 and TRBJ2-7; 8 bases map to TRBD2. The TCR sequence derives from an adult with an advanced solid tumor such as melanoma, head and neck, liver or kidney cancer. The input for sequencing was CD4+ or CD8+ T cells sorted from blood, taken in a trial of the OX40 agonist ivuxolimab. This chain's CDR3 is CASSSLTGGTYEQYF. The CDR3 bases are TGTGCCAGCAGCTCCCTAACGGGAGGGACCTACGAGCAGTACTTC.